This T cell receptor beta chain comes out of a study of blood T cell repertoires in COVID-19. Study-wide background: Nucleic acid was either cDNA or gDNA, and it came from T cells, B-cell-depleted T cells, or PBMCs.

How the authors handled the data: Using reference gene primer amplification, nucleated cell counts were estimated. Using immunoSEQ multiplex PCR, the repertoire was profiled, and TCRdb retains in-frame clones only, with some absent. V, J and clone size derive from that table, while D and trimming were established from the DNA sequence. The repertoire consists of fewer than 75,000 clones, with approximately 89% occurring once and the leading ten covering approximately 1.5%. CDR1 LGHNA and CDR2 YNFKEQ come from the germline V gene. This CDR3 contains 17 residues. V was trimmed by 0 bases and J by 1 base, leaving 15 bases between them.

Source material: peripheral blood. The receptor's source is a man aged 55-75 years with acute or convalescent COVID-19. The chain recombines TRBV4-2 with TRBJ1-1, with D possibly matching TRBD1 (5 bases). CDR3 coding DNA: TGTGCCAGCAGCCAAGATATTAGGAAGGGGAAGAACACTGAAGCTTTCTTT. Amino acid sequence: CASSQDIRKGKNTEAFF.